The clone carrying this T cell receptor beta chain was seen only a few times. What it recognizes is unknown. The data were obtained in a study of early T cells in non-severe SARS-CoV-2 infection. Points from the study as a whole: Reliance on VDJdb matching favored anti-spike CD8 responses; private and CD4 specificities were missed.

The TCR library protocol attached unique molecular identifiers to the individual cDNA molecules. Each CDR3 protein is one row after TCRdb ran MiXCR on the 5' RACE reads. The data hold tens of thousands of distinct CDR3 sequences, with 5% to 6.5% observed a single time. V gave up 5 bases and J gave up 7 bases, with 14 bases separating them. Per the germline V gene, CDR1 is MNHNS and CDR2 is SASEGT. The CDR3 spans 13 residues. This chain links TRBV6-1 with TRBJ1-1; TRBD1 might be the D (6 bases). Sequenced material: whole blood. The sequence was obtained from an adult who was a healthcare worker with PCR-confirmed SARS-CoV-2 infection or an uninfected control (not recorded which). The CDR3 reads CASSPLGGNEAFF. CDR3 DNA sequence: TGTGCCAGCAGTCCTCTAGGGGGTAATGAAGCTTTCTTT.